Below are 16 T cell receptor beta chains sequenced from a single sample in a study of regulatory T cells in long-lasting Graves disease. Time point given: newly diagnosed GD, antithyroid drugs for less than 3 months. TCR sequences were obtained from RNA taken from PBMCs. The authors built TCR beta libraries using iRepertoire HTBI primers and Arm-PCR of CDR3 regions. TCRdb used MiXCR to reprocess the multiplex PCR reads, holding one entry per CDR3 protein. The sample shows a few hundred thousand distinct CDR3 sequences, about 14% of them seen only once. These sequences were also reported in another study, on T cells in Graves' hyperthyroidism and ophthalmopathy.

Sequenced here: peripheral blood mononuclear cells (PBMCs), sampled at new diagnosis, from a patient treated with antithyroid drugs. The receptor source for this set is a man aged 25 to 45 with Graves disease.

This clonotype was observed a handful of times. The J gene is TRBJ1-4, the V gene TRBV19; D unclear. Germline V gives CDR1 LNHDA, CDR2 SQIVND (reference sequence). The CDR3 has 14 residues. The V end was cut by 8 bases, the J end by 0 bases, with 10 bases between. CDR3 sequence reads: CASEDVATNEKLFF. DNA for the CDR3: TGTGCCAGTGAGGACGTTGCAACTAATGAAAAACTGTTTTTT.

This clonotype was detected a few times. A much bigger clone sits one base away, suggesting this may be a read error. This sequence joins TRBV3-1 and TRBJ2-3, with D uncertain. The CDR3 runs to 15 residues. Germline assignment: CDR1 LGHDT and CDR2 YNNKEL (reference sequence). CDR3 protein: CASSQEIRLTDMQYF. CDR3 coding DNA: TGTGCCAGCAGCCAAGAGATCCGACTCACAGATATGCAGTATTTT.

This clonotype was counted only a few times. The chain couples TRBV20-1 to TRBJ2-7; D gene uncertain. The V end lost 0 bases, the J end lost 6 bases, and 9 bases lay between the germline ends. This CDR3 spans 12 amino acids. Germline V gives CDR1 DFQATT, CDR2 SNEGSKA (reference sequence). The CDR3 protein is CSARDPGLEQYF. For the CDR3, the DNA is TGCAGTGCTAGAGATCCGGGCCTCGAGCAGTACTTC.

This clonotype occurred a few times. A clone one base away is much larger, so this may be a read error. The rearrangement links TRBV11-2 to TRBJ2-5, with D unresolved. The V gene's germline CDR1 is SGHAT and CDR2 FQNNGV. CDR3 length: 14 residues. The CDR3 coding sequence is TGTGCCAGCGGCTTAGGGCAGCTCCAAGAGACCCAGTACTTC. It is translated as CASGLGQLQETQYF.

The chain links TRBV9 to TRBJ2-5, with 8 bases identical to TRBD2. CDR1 is SGDLS, CDR2 YYNGEE, per germline. The CDR3 has 15 amino acids. V was pared by 4 bases and J by 2 bases, with 7 bases of the junction left unmatched. CDR3 DNA: TGTGCCAGCAGCCAAACTAGCGGCAGTCAAGAGACCCAGTACTTC. Translated: CASSQTSGSQETQYF.

This clonotype has at least ten counts. This sequence joins TRBV5-1 and TRBJ2-7; no clear D. The germline V gene encodes CDR1 SGHRS and CDR2 YFSETQ. V was trimmed by 6 bases and J by 1 base, leaving 17 bases between them. CDR3 length: 15 residues. Here the CDR3 reads CASNPGSRASYEQYF. The CDR3 nucleotides read TGCGCCAGCAACCCGGGCAGCCGCGCATCCTACGAGCAGTACTTC.

V usage is TRBV19 and J usage is TRBJ1-4; no clear D. The CDR3 consists of 14 residues. CDR1 LNHDA and CDR2 SQIVND come from the germline V gene (reference sequence). The germline V and J ends were trimmed by 4 bases and 6 bases, with 12 bases remaining between them. The CDR3: CASSTSSIDEKLFF. The CDR3 region has the DNA TGTGCCAGTAGTACCTCCAGTATTGATGAAAAACTGTTTTTT.

This clonotype was detected ten times or more. V is TRBV20-1 and J is TRBJ1-4, with 8 positions matching TRBD1. Germline loops: CDR1 DFQATT, CDR2 SNEGSKA (reference sequence). V was pared by 6 bases and J by 8 bases, with 11 bases of the junction left unmatched. This CDR3 region has 14 residues. The CDR3 spells CSADPGTGNEKLFF. CDR3 in DNA: TGCAGTGCGGACCCCGGGACAGGAAACGAAAAACTGTTTTTT.

This clonotype was found a few times. V is TRBV19 and J is TRBJ2-5; D may be TRBD2 (5 bases). Per the germline V gene, CDR1 is LNHDA and CDR2 is SQIVND (reference sequence). The CDR3 has 15 amino acids. V lost 1 base and J lost 4, with 13 bases in between. The CDR3 sequence is CASSIGLRGSETQYF. Written as DNA, the CDR3 is TGTGCCAGTAGTATAGGGTTACGGGGTTCAGAGACCCAGTACTTC. Complete variable domain (other parts from reference TRBV19 and TRBJ2-5): DGGITQSPKYLFRKEGQNVTLSCEQNLNHDAMYWYRQDPGQGLRLIYYSQIVNDFQKGDIAEGYSVSREKKESFPLTVTSAQKNPTAFYLCASSIGLRGSETQYFGPGTRLLVL.

In its sample, this clonotype was seen many times. The gene calls are TRBV19 and TRBJ2-1, with TRBD2 identical over 9 bases. The CDR3 is made up of 15 amino acids. CDR1 is LNHDA and CDR2 is SQIVND in the germline V gene (reference sequence). The V segment lost 4 bases and the J segment 1 base; nucleotides outside the gene matches: 2. The CDR3 here is CASSSGGASYNEQFF. The DNA of the CDR3 is TGTGCCAGTAGTAGCGGGGGGGCATCCTACAATGAGCAGTTCTTC.

In nucleotides, the CDR3 is TGTGCCAGCAGTGGGCGGGCGACAGGGGATGATGAGCAGTTCTTC. Encoded protein: CASSGRATGDDEQFF. The chain carries TRBV25-1 and TRBJ2-1; 8 bases align to TRBD1. CDR3 length equals 15 residues. Trimming at V came to 4 bases and at J to 8 bases, leaving 10 bases not matched to a gene. Per germline, CDR1 MGHDK and CDR2 SYGVNS.

This clonotype was seen ten or more times. This rearrangement joins TRBV27 to TRBJ1-5, with 7 bases aligning to TRBD1. Trimming cost V 4 bases and J 7 bases; bases outside gene matches: 13. The CDR3 has 16 amino acids. CDR1 is MNHEY, CDR2 SMNVEV, per germline (reference sequence). The CDR3 sequence: CASSSGGLVVEQPQHF. The CDR3 nucleotides are TGTGCCAGCAGTTCAGGGGGATTGGTAGTAGAACAGCCCCAGCATTTT.

This clonotype turned up a few times. Sequence at one end of the junction differs from germline and may be a read error. This rearrangement joins TRBV6-1 to TRBJ2-6; no clear D. There are 13 residues in the CDR3. Germline-derived CDR1 and CDR2 are MNHNS and SASEGT. CDR3 sequence reads: CACSASGANVLTF. For the CDR3, the DNA is TGTGCCTGCAGCGCCTCTGGGGCCAACGTCCTGACTTTC.

This clonotype has a count of ten or more. The rearrangement joins TRBV2 to TRBJ1-4, with D maybe TRBD1 (6 bases). Deletions cut 11 bases from V and 10 bases from J, with 20 bases between. Germline V gives CDR1 SNHLY, CDR2 FYNNEI. The CDR3 covers 13 residues. Here the CDR3 DNA reads TGTGCCGGCGTCAGGACAGTTTCTGGAAAACTGTTTTTT. Its translation: CAGVRTVSGKLFF.

A remark on this clonotype: Just one base apart from a much larger clone, this may be a read error. This chain uses TRBV7-9 with TRBJ1-2; D is possibly TRBD1 (6 bases). Per germline, CDR1 SEHNR and CDR2 FQNEAQ (reference sequence). The ends were cut back, 5 bases at V and 1 base at J, with 14 bases in the middle. CDR3 size: 15 residues. CDR3 nucleotides: TGTGCCAGCAGCCCGGGCAGGGGTGTTAACTATGGCTACACCTTC. Translating it yields CASSPGRGVNYGYTF.

The chain carries TRBV29-1 and TRBJ2-1, with a tentative D call TRBD2 (5 bases). Between the trimmed V and J ends, which lost 4 bases and 4 bases, there was a span of 14 bases. The CDR3 totals 14 residues. Germline lookup yields CDR1 SQVTM and CDR2 ANQGSEA. CDR3 amino acids: CSVGLSGPYNEQFF. CDR3 DNA: TGCAGCGTTGGGCTGAGCGGACCTTACAATGAGCAGTTCTTC.